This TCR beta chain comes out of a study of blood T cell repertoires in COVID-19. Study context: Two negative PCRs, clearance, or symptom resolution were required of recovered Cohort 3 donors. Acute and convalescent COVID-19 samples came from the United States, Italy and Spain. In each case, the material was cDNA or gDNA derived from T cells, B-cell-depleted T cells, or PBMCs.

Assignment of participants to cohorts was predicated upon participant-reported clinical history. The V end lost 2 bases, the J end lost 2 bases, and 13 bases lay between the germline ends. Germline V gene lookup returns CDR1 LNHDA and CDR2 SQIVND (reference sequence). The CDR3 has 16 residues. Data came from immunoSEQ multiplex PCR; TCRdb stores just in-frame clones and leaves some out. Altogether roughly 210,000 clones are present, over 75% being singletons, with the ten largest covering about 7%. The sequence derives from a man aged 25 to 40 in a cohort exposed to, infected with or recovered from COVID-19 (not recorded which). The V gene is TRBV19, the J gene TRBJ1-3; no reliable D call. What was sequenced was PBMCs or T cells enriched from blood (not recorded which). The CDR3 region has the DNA TGTGCCAGTAGTATATCCCTTTCAGGTACTGGAAACACCATATATTTT. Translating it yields CASSISLSGTGNTIYF.